The 8 T cell receptor beta chains below come from one sample, sequenced in a study of Graves' ophthalmopathy and Graves' hyperthyroidism. The TCR beta CDR3 regions underwent amplification from RNA transcripts. First-round RT-PCR relied on HTBI primers, and a second-round multiplex PCR came next. Via MiXCR, TCRdb re-called the multiplex PCR reads, giving one row per CDR3 protein. The profile shows over 40,000 distinct CDR3 sequences, around 45% of them singletons. Input material: peripheral blood. Receptors were obtained from an adult man with Graves' ophthalmopathy.

V is TRBV6-1 and J is TRBJ2-1, with a tentative D call TRBD2 (6 bases). The CDR3 spans 15 residues. Trimming removed 3 bases from V and 4 bases from J, with 13 bases in between. Germline loops: CDR1 MNHNS, CDR2 SASEGT. In nucleotides, the CDR3 is TGTGCCAGCAGTGATACGTGGGACTTATACAATGAGCAGTTCTTC. Amino acids: CASSDTWDLYNEQFF.

This clonotype turned up a few times. The CDR3 is CATSDVAGHGELFF. Here the CDR3 DNA reads TGTGCCACCAGTGATGTAGCGGGGCACGGGGAGCTGTTTTTT. The gene calls are TRBV24-1 and TRBJ2-2, with 8 bases that match TRBD2. The V segment lost 3 bases and the J segment 7 bases; nucleotides outside the gene matches: 3. Looked up from germline, CDR1 is KGHDR and CDR2 is SFDVKD. This CDR3 comprises 14 residues.

This clonotype was detected many times. The V call is TRBV28, the J call TRBJ2-7, with 8 positions matching TRBD1. This CDR3 has 14 residues. V shed 7 bases and J 5 bases; nucleotides not matched to a gene: 10. The V gene's germline CDR1 is MDHEN and CDR2 SYDVKM. The CDR3 region has the DNA TGTGCCAGCACCCAGACAGGGGTAGTCCACGAGCAGTACTTC. Amino acid sequence: CASTQTGVVHEQYF.

This clonotype was detected many times. J is TRBJ2-1 and V is TRBV30; 9 nucleotides line up with TRBD2. Germline V CDR1 and CDR2: GTSNPN, SVGIG (reference sequence). The CDR3 consists of 14 residues. V gave up 2 bases and J gave up 5 bases; unmatched junction bases: 4. The CDR3 protein is CAWSIAGVDNEQFF. DNA for the CDR3: TGTGCCTGGAGTATAGCGGGAGTTGACAATGAGCAGTTCTTC.

Comments on this clonotype: At one of its ends the junction is not consistent with the germline gene, which may arise from a read error. The chain is built from TRBV5-1 and TRBJ1-1; weak D call: TRBD1 (6 bases). The CDR3 runs 13 residues. Germline CDR1 SGHRS, CDR2 YFSETQ. The chain's CDR3 is CAGSLDSYTEAFF. CDR3 nucleotides: TGTGCCGGCAGCTTGGACAGTTACACTGAGGCTTTCTTT.

Worth noting for this clonotype: The conserved closing phenylalanine or tryptophan is absent in this CDR3, likely reflecting a read error. The DNA is left out, because the CDR3 cannot be placed on it with certainty; the CDR3 is given as TCRdb lists it. The chain is built from TRBV9 and TRBJ1-4. The germline gives CDR1 SGDLS, CDR2 YYNGEE. Termini included, the CDR3 measures 8 amino acids. The CDR3 loop is CASSVAVV.

In this sample, this clonotype is medium-sized. The chain carries TRBV7-9 and TRBJ2-7; 8 bases are a match to TRBD1. Trimming took 4 bases from V and 5 from J; bases not matched to a gene: 10. Germline loops: CDR1 SEHNR, CDR2 FQNEAQ (reference sequence). CDR3 size: 15 residues. This CDR3 is CASSSTGAEGDEQYF. The CDR3 region has the DNA TGTGCCAGCAGCTCGACAGGGGCAGAGGGGGACGAGCAGTACTTC.

This clonotype is labeled as medium-sized. J is TRBJ1-2 and V is TRBV29-1; 7 nucleotides line up with TRBD1. CDR1 and CDR2 from the germline V gene are SQVTM and ANQGSEA. CDR3 length equals 14 residues. J was trimmed by 3 bases and V by 1 base; bases with no gene match: 5. CDR3 region: CSVEGGQTDYGYTF. The CDR3 DNA sequence: TGCAGCGTTGAAGGGGGACAGACTGACTATGGCTACACCTTC. The full variable domain, rest sourced from reference TRBV29-1 and TRBJ1-2, is SAVISQKPSRDICQRGTSLTIQCQVDSQVTMMFWYRQQPGQSLTLIATANQGSEATYESGFVIDKFPISRPNLTFSTLTVSNMSPEDSSIYLCSVEGGQTDYGYTFGSGTRLTVV.